This T cell receptor (beta chain) was sequenced in a study of Ad26.COV2.S vaccination and SARS-CoV-2 variants. Treatment noted: about 20 received Ad26.COV2.S at low or high dose, single or two shots; 5 received placebo; per-sample allocation not given. The samples were gathered on day 63 after the first injection of vaccine or placebo. The J segment lost 7 bases and the V segment lost 5 bases, leaving 6 bases of the junction unmatched. CDR3 length: 15 residues. CDR1 is SGHTA, CDR2 FQGTGA, per germline. Only in-frame clones appear in the TCRdb table, and some are missing; sequencing was by immunoSEQ multiplex PCR. The sample lists about 450,000 clones, roughly 89% occurring once.

The sequences come from peripheral blood, collected in a trial of Ad26.COV2.S vaccine versus placebo. This chain links TRBV7-3 with TRBJ2-1; 12 bases are shared with TRBD2. This receptor was identified in a person between 18 and 65 years old who received the Ad26.COV2.S COVID-19 vaccine or a placebo. This chain's CDR3 is CASSLAGGNPNEQFF. As DNA, the CDR3 is TGTGCCAGCAGCCTAGCGGGAGGGAACCCGAATGAGCAGTTCTTC.